The next 7 T cell receptor beta chains were all read from a single sample in a study of blood T cell repertoires in COVID-19. Profiled with immunoSEQ multiplex PCR; TCRdb holds only in-frame clones, not every one. The sample has about 140,000 clones, over 70% seen once. The sequenced sample consisted of PBMCs or T cells enriched from blood (not recorded which). These receptors came from a man between 60 and 75 years old who had recovered from COVID-19.

The chain links TRBV19 to TRBJ1-6, with a possible D match to TRBD1 (5 bases). Trimming took off 10 bases at V and 6 bases at J, with 10 bases between the two ends. This CDR3 region has 12 residues. Germline values: CDR1 LNHDA, CDR2 SQIVND (reference sequence). Written as DNA, the CDR3 is TGTGCCACCGGGGGGGGTAATTCACCCCTCCACTTT. This translates into CATGGGNSPLHF.

This clone was counted a single time. The CDR3 coding sequence is TGTGCCAGTAGCTACAGGAGCCTATACAATGAGCAGTTCTTC. This encodes CASSYRSLYNEQFF. J is TRBJ2-1 and V is TRBV19; D may be TRBD1 (5 bases). The CDR3 has 14 residues. Germline values: CDR1 LNHDA, CDR2 SQIVND (reference sequence). Trimming removed 6 bases from V and 4 bases from J, with 13 bases in between. The full variable domain, completed using reference TRBV19 and TRBJ2-1, is DGGITQSPKYLFRKEGQNVTLSCEQNLNHDAMYWYRQDPGQGLRLIYYSQIVNDFQKGDIAEGYSVSREKKESFPLTVTSAQKNPTAFYLCASSYRSLYNEQFFGPGTRLTVL.

This rearrangement joins TRBV2 to TRBJ2-2; 11 bases are shared with TRBD1. The germline V gene encodes CDR1 SNHLY and CDR2 FYNNEI. This CDR3 contains 15 residues. Trimming took 10 bases from V and 4 from J; bases not matched to a gene: 8. CDR3 region: CATQSGTGGTGELFF. The CDR3 coding sequence is TGTGCCACACAATCCGGGACAGGGGGCACCGGGGAGCTGTTTTTT.

The chain carries TRBV5-4 and TRBJ2-1; possibly TRBD1 for D (6 bases). CDR3 length: 15 amino acids. Trimming left V 4 bases short and J 7 bases short, with 18 bases between. CDR1 and CDR2 (germline): SGHNT, YYREEE (reference sequence). CDR3 bases: TGTGCCAGCAGCACTGGGACATCGGCGTGGAATGAGCAGTTCTTC. Its protein is CASSTGTSAWNEQFF.

This chain uses TRBV9 with TRBJ1-2, with 7 bases identical to TRBD1. The germline V gene has CDR1 SGDLS and CDR2 YYNGEE. The CDR3 contains 15 residues. V was clipped by 0 bases and J by 7 bases; unmatched bases: 9. CDR3 in amino acids: CASSVGGQPSGGYTF. DNA for the CDR3: TGTGCCAGCAGCGTAGGGGGACAGCCTTCGGGTGGCTACACCTTC.

V is TRBV5-6 and J is TRBJ1-2; 7 nucleotides line up with TRBD1. The V segment lost 4 bases and the J segment 7 bases; nucleotides outside the gene matches: 13. Germline-derived CDR1 and CDR2 are SGHDT and YYEEEE. The CDR3 is 15 amino acids. The CDR3 region is CASSTDRRAFFGYTF. The DNA of the CDR3 is TGTGCCAGCAGCACGGACAGGCGGGCCTTTTTTGGCTACACCTTC.

J is TRBJ2-2 and V is TRBV2; 10 nucleotides match TRBD1. Germline-derived CDR1 and CDR2 are SNHLY and FYNNEI. With V trimmed by 6 bases and J by 2 bases, 3 bases remained unmatched. CDR3 length: 15 residues. The CDR3 bases are TGTGCCAGCAGCCTGACAGGGGGCAACACCGGGGAGCTGTTTTTT. Amino acid sequence: CASSLTGGNTGELFF.